The clone carrying this TCR beta chain was detected a few times. The data were produced by immunoSEQ multiplex PCR, yet TCRdb's version contains in-frame clones alone and is incomplete. The data hold around 690,000 clones, with roughly 88% observed a single time. This sample is part of a study of shared clonotypes between healthy human individuals. Looked up from germline, CDR1 is LGHNA and CDR2 is YNFKEQ. The CDR3 extends over 16 amino acids. The V gene lost 0 bases and the J gene lost 3 bases, with 12 bases spanning the gap. This TCR came from a man younger than 35 in good health. Some clones in this sample may be carry-over from other donors' samples. The specimen sequenced was memory CD8+ T cells from PBMCs. Subset specified: CD45RO+ cells pooled with CCR7-negative TemRA cells. The chain uses TRBV4-2 and TRBJ2-1; D is uncertain. The CDR3 region has the DNA TGTGCCAGCAGCCAAGATGGTCAGCGAGTCTACAATGAGCAGTTCTTC. It encodes CASSQDGQRVYNEQFF.